The rows below give T cell receptor beta chains drawn from one sample of a study of T-cell reconstitution after alpha-beta-depleted transplantation in children. TCRdb reprocessed the PCR reads with MiXCR, giving one entry per CDR3 protein. The table records roughly 49,000 distinct CDR3 sequences, about a tenth of them present only once. The sample in question was PBMCs, mostly from graft donor cells, obtained 60 days after TCRalphabeta/CD19-depleted stem cell transplant. All receptors come from a male patient aged 2-10 years who had a stem cell transplant for chronic granulomatous disease, so the T cells may come from the graft donor. Both conserved end residues are part of each CDR3. The D gene is left open where the match is weak. A row's size may be missing; if present it is once, few, many or a size class.

J gene: TRBJ2-2
V gene: TRBV7-3
D gene: TRBD2
clone size: many
CDR3 DNA: TGTGCCAGCAGCTCCAGCGGGAGTCGGAGCGGGGAGCTGTTTTTT
CDR3 protein: CASSSSGSRSGELFF

J gene: TRBJ2-3
V gene: TRBV16
D gene: TRBD2
clone size: few
CDR3 DNA: TGTGCCAGCAGCCAATTAACAACGGGAGGGGATACGCAGTATTTT
CDR3 protein: CASSQLTTGGDTQYF

J gene: TRBJ2-3
V gene: TRBV20-1
D gene: -
clone size: many
CDR3 DNA: TGCAGTGCTAGAGGAGGAGTCGGGGATACGCAGTATTTT
CDR3 protein: CSARGGVGDTQYF

J gene: TRBJ2-7
V gene: TRBV14
D gene: TRBD2
clone size: many
CDR3 DNA: TGTGCCAGCAGCCAATGGACTAGCGGGACCAGCTCCTACGAGCAGTACTTC
CDR3 protein: CASSQWTSGTSSYEQYF

J gene: TRBJ1-3
V gene: TRBV5-1
D gene: -
clone size: many
CDR3 DNA: TGCGCCAGCAGAACCAACCCAATCTCTGGAAACACCATATATTTT
CDR3 protein: CASRTNPISGNTIYF

J gene: TRBJ2-1
V gene: TRBV20-1
D gene: -
clone size: -
CDR3 DNA: TGCAGTGCTAGTTGGGTGGCGGGACACTACAATGAGCAGTTCTTC
CDR3 protein: CSASWVAGHYNEQFF

J gene: TRBJ1-5
V gene: TRBV20-1
D gene: -
clone size: many
CDR3 DNA: TGCAGTGCTACGACTAGCAATCAGCCCCAGCATTTT
CDR3 protein: CSATTSNQPQHF

J gene: TRBJ1-4
V gene: TRBV18
D gene: -
clone size: many
CDR3 DNA: TGTGCCAGCTCTCGACAGGCCAATGAAAAACTGTTTTTT
CDR3 protein: CASSRQANEKLFF

J gene: TRBJ2-1
V gene: TRBV12-3/TRBV12-4
D gene: TRBD1
clone size: -
CDR3 DNA: TGTGCCAGCAGCCATCGGGACAGGGGCTACAATGAGCAGTTCTTC
CDR3 protein: CASSHRDRGYNEQFF

J gene: TRBJ1-6
V gene: TRBV3-1
D gene: -
clone size: medium-sized
CDR3 DNA: TGTGCCAGCAGCCAAGGGATCTCCTATAATTCACCCCTCCACTTT
CDR3 protein: CASSQGISYNSPLHF

J gene: TRBJ2-2
V gene: TRBV20-1
D gene: TRBD2
clone size: many
CDR3 DNA: TGCAGTGCTAGTGATCCTAGCGGGAGGGCCCCGACCGGGGAGCTGTTTTTT
CDR3 protein: CSASDPSGRAPTGELFF

J gene: TRBJ2-7
V gene: TRBV4-3
D gene: -
clone size: many
CDR3 DNA: TGCGCCAGCAGCCGACTAAGTTTGGCTGGCTACGAGCAGTACTTC
CDR3 protein: CASSRLSLAGYEQYF

J gene: TRBJ1-1
V gene: TRBV20-1
D gene: -
clone size: once
CDR3 DNA: TGCAGTGCTTTTACAGGGATGAACACTGAAGCTTTCTTT
CDR3 protein: CSAFTGMNTEAFF

J gene: TRBJ1-2
V gene: TRBV5-1
D gene: -
clone size: many
CDR3 DNA: TGCGCCAGCACTTGGGGCGGCTACTATGGCTACACCTTC
CDR3 protein: CASTWGGYYGYTF

J gene: TRBJ1-4
V gene: TRBV7-9
D gene: -
clone size: many
CDR3 DNA: TGTGCCAGCAGCTCCCGGACCCGGACTAATGAAAAACTGTTTTTT
CDR3 protein: CASSSRTRTNEKLFF

J gene: TRBJ2-5
V gene: TRBV20-1
D gene: -
clone size: few
CDR3 DNA: TGCAGTGCCCTCCCCCAGGGATGGGAGACCCAGTACTTC
CDR3 protein: CSALPQGWETQYF

J gene: TRBJ2-3
V gene: TRBV7-3
D gene: -
clone size: few
CDR3 DNA: TGTGCCAGCAGCTTAACGGATTGGACCGGGACAGATACGCAGTATTTT
CDR3 protein: CASSLTDWTGTDTQYF

J gene: TRBJ2-1
V gene: TRBV2
D gene: -
clone size: few
CDR3 DNA: TGTGCCAGCAGCGGGGGTGAGCTAAATGAGCAGTTCTTC
CDR3 protein: CASSGGELNEQFF

J gene: TRBJ2-1
V gene: TRBV20-1
D gene: TRBD1
clone size: many
CDR3 DNA: TGCAGTGCTAGAGGCGTAGCCGGGACAGATTACAATGAGCAGTTCTTC
CDR3 protein: CSARGVAGTDYNEQFF

J gene: TRBJ2-3
V gene: TRBV20-1
D gene: -
clone size: medium-sized
CDR3 DNA: TGCAGTGCTAGAGATTGGGCTATCAACACAGATACGCAGTATTTT
CDR3 protein: CSARDWAINTDTQYF

J gene: TRBJ2-7
V gene: TRBV29-1
D gene: -
clone size: many
CDR3 DNA: TGCAGCGTTGGATCCACCTACGAGCAGTACTTC
CDR3 protein: CSVGSTYEQYF

J gene: TRBJ1-5
V gene: TRBV11-2
D gene: TRBD1
clone size: many
CDR3 DNA: TGTGCCAGCAGCTTAGGAGTTGCAGGGGGGAATCAGCCCCAGCATTTT
CDR3 protein: CASSLGVAGGNQPQHF

J gene: TRBJ1-5
V gene: TRBV20-1
D gene: -
clone size: few
CDR3 DNA: TGCAGTGCAGGGCCGGGGGGCGGCAATCAGCCCCAGCATTTT
CDR3 protein: CSAGPGGGNQPQHF

J gene: TRBJ2-1
V gene: TRBV5-6
D gene: TRBD2
clone size: -
CDR3 DNA: TGTGCCAGCAGCTGGCTAGCGGGAGAGAGGTCCTACAATGAGCAGTTCTTC
CDR3 protein: CASSWLAGERSYNEQFF

J gene: TRBJ2-1
V gene: TRBV12-3/TRBV12-4
D gene: -
clone size: many
CDR3 DNA: TGTGCCAGCAGTTTAGCGGGGAGCGCCGGGGAGCAGTTCTTC
CDR3 protein: CASSLAGSAGEQFF

J gene: TRBJ1-2
V gene: TRBV2
D gene: TRBD1
clone size: many
CDR3 DNA: TGTGCCAGCAGGGGAGGACAGGGCATCTATGGCTACACCTTC
CDR3 protein: CASRGGQGIYGYTF

J gene: TRBJ2-7
V gene: TRBV4-1
D gene: -
clone size: -
CDR3 DNA: TGCGCCAGCAGCCAAGATCTGCGGGTCCCCTCCTACGAGCAGTACTTC
CDR3 protein: CASSQDLRVPSYEQYF

J gene: TRBJ2-2
V gene: TRBV12-3/TRBV12-4
D gene: -
clone size: many
CDR3 DNA: TGTGCCAGCAGTTATAGAGGACTTTACACCGGGGAGCTGTTTTTT
CDR3 protein: CASSYRGLYTGELFF

J gene: TRBJ1-1
V gene: TRBV20-1
D gene: -
clone size: many
CDR3 DNA: TGCAGTGCCCTCCGGGCGACTGAAGCTTTCTTT
CDR3 protein: CSALRATEAFF

J gene: TRBJ1-2
V gene: TRBV20-1
D gene: TRBD1
clone size: many
CDR3 DNA: TGCAGTGCGGACAGGGGGTCCTATGGCTACACCTTC
CDR3 protein: CSADRGSYGYTF

J gene: TRBJ2-1
V gene: TRBV19
D gene: TRBD2
clone size: few
CDR3 DNA: TGTGCCAGTAGAATAGCGGGAGGCACGAATGAGCAGTTCTTC
CDR3 protein: CASRIAGGTNEQFF

J gene: TRBJ2-7
V gene: TRBV3-1
D gene: TRBD1
clone size: many
CDR3 DNA: TGTGCCAGCAGCCAAGGATCGACAGGGGGCAGGGAGCAGTACTTC
CDR3 protein: CASSQGSTGGREQYF

J gene: TRBJ1-4
V gene: TRBV29-1
D gene: -
clone size: many
CDR3 DNA: TGCAGCGTTGGGGGCGATGAAAAACTGTTTTTT
CDR3 protein: CSVGGDEKLFF

J gene: TRBJ2-7
V gene: TRBV12-3/TRBV12-4
D gene: -
clone size: few
CDR3 DNA: TGTGCCAGCAGTCAGGAGGGCCCTCGGTACGAGCAGTACTTC
CDR3 protein: CASSQEGPRYEQYF

J gene: TRBJ2-1
V gene: TRBV27
D gene: TRBD2
clone size: many
CDR3 DNA: TGTGCCAGCAGTTTCATGGCGGGAGTTGTTGAGCAGTTCTTC
CDR3 protein: CASSFMAGVVEQFF

J gene: TRBJ2-1
V gene: TRBV12-3/TRBV12-4
D gene: TRBD2
clone size: -
CDR3 DNA: TGTGCCAGCAGGAGTCTAGCGGGAGGACGCAATGAGCAGTTCTTC
CDR3 protein: CASRSLAGGRNEQFF

J gene: TRBJ1-2
V gene: TRBV20-1
D gene: -
clone size: many
CDR3 DNA: TGCAGTGCTAGCAGAGGAATCTATGGCTACACCTTC
CDR3 protein: CSASRGIYGYTF

J gene: TRBJ2-7
V gene: TRBV20-1
D gene: TRBD1
clone size: many
CDR3 DNA: TGCAGTGTCACGGGGACAGTGTCCTCCTACGAGCAGTACTTC
CDR3 protein: CSVTGTVSSYEQYF

J gene: TRBJ2-5
V gene: TRBV15
D gene: -
clone size: few
CDR3 DNA: TGTGCCACCAGCAAGGAACAGGGCCAGACCCAGTACTTC
CDR3 protein: CATSKEQGQTQYF

J gene: TRBJ1-2
V gene: TRBV27
D gene: -
clone size: many
CDR3 DNA: TGTGCCAGCAGAAATACTTATAACTATGGCTACACCTTC
CDR3 protein: CASRNTYNYGYTF

J gene: TRBJ2-7
V gene: TRBV5-5
D gene: -
clone size: -
CDR3 DNA: TGTGCCATCAGCCTTGGGCAGGGAAACGGCGAGCAGTACTTC
CDR3 protein: CAISLGQGNGEQYF

J gene: TRBJ2-3
V gene: TRBV9
D gene: -
clone size: many
CDR3 DNA: TGTGCCAGCAGCCCACCTCCTCCAGGGAACGGTGGGGATACAGATACGCAGTATTTT
CDR3 protein: CASSPPPPGNGGDTDTQYF

J gene: TRBJ2-7
V gene: TRBV5-1
D gene: TRBD1
clone size: many
CDR3 DNA: TGCGCCAGCAGCTTGTGGGACAGGGCAGGCTACGAGCAGTACTTC
CDR3 protein: CASSLWDRAGYEQYF

J gene: TRBJ1-1
V gene: TRBV27
D gene: -
clone size: many
CDR3 DNA: TGTGCCAGCAGTTTATGGAGCGGCCTAGAAGCTTTCTTT
CDR3 protein: CASSLWSGLEAFF

J gene: TRBJ2-2
V gene: TRBV6-5
D gene: -
clone size: many
CDR3 DNA: TGTGCCAGCAGTTACTATATCTTCGGTAGGGGGGAGCTGTTTTTT
CDR3 protein: CASSYYIFGRGELFF

J gene: TRBJ2-7
V gene: TRBV20-1
D gene: -
clone size: many
CDR3 DNA: TGCAGTGCTAGAGCTCGACAGGACTACGAGCAGTACTTC
CDR3 protein: CSARARQDYEQYF

J gene: TRBJ2-3
V gene: TRBV4-2
D gene: -
clone size: -
CDR3 DNA: TGTGCCAGCAGCCCTGCGCTCCATAGCACAGATACGCAGTATTTT
CDR3 protein: CASSPALHSTDTQYF

J gene: TRBJ2-3
V gene: TRBV20-1
D gene: TRBD2
clone size: many
CDR3 DNA: TGCAGTGCTCCCTTAGCGGGAGGGCCGAATACGCAGTATTTT
CDR3 protein: CSAPLAGGPNTQYF

J gene: TRBJ2-7
V gene: TRBV11-2
D gene: TRBD2
clone size: few
CDR3 DNA: TGTGCCAGCAGCTTAGACGGGACTAGCGGGAGGGCCGGGGAGCAGTACTTC
CDR3 protein: CASSLDGTSGRAGEQYF